These 14 T cell receptor beta chains originate from one sample sequenced in a study of blood T cell repertoires in COVID-19. The method was immunoSEQ multiplex PCR; TCRdb's version includes in-frame clones alone and lacks a portion of them. The table includes a few hundred thousand clones, roughly 90% detected once. Sequenced material: peripheral blood. The source is a man aged 18 to 29 with active or convalescent COVID-19.

The rearrangement joins TRBV9 to TRBJ2-2, with 9 bases lining up with TRBD2. Germline CDR1 SGDLS, CDR2 YYNGEE. Losses at the gene ends were 0 bases for V and 7 bases for J; bases not matched to a gene: 10. CDR3 length equals 17 residues. CDR3 sequence (DNA): TGTGCCAGCAGCGTAGAAGGGTTAGCGGGAGTTGACGGGGAGCTGTTTTTT. Its translation is CASSVEGLAGVDGELFF.

This chain links TRBV9 with TRBJ2-1; D gene uncertain. The germline V gene has CDR1 SGDLS and CDR2 YYNGEE. The length of the CDR3 is 15 residues. The germline V and J ends were trimmed by 0 bases and 0 bases, with 7 bases remaining between them. The DNA for the CDR3 is TGTGCCAGCAGCGTAGACAGCTCCTCCTACAATGAGCAGTTCTTC. Its translation: CASSVDSSSYNEQFF.

The rearrangement joins TRBV6-2 or TRBV6-3 to TRBJ2-1; TRBD2 matches at 12 bases. The germline V gene has CDR1 MNHEY and CDR2 SVGEGT. This CDR3 has 18 amino acids. The V gene end was trimmed by 0 bases and the J gene end by 7 bases; junction bases not matched to a gene: 10. The CDR3 here is CASSYSSTLAGGVNEQFF. The CDR3 nucleotides read TGTGCCAGCAGTTACTCGAGTACACTAGCGGGAGGCGTGAATGAGCAGTTCTTC.

The chain links TRBV5-1 to TRBJ1-4, with D tentatively TRBD1 (6 bases). Germline V gene sequence: CDR1 SGHRS, CDR2 YFSETQ. The CDR3 loop spans 14 amino acids. V lost 1 base and J lost 8, with 12 bases in between. CDR3 region: CASSLWGQGEKLFF. CDR3 nucleotide sequence: TGCGCCAGCAGCTTGTGGGGGCAGGGGGAAAAACTGTTTTTT.

The genes are TRBV19 and TRBJ1-4, with D tentatively TRBD1 (6 bases). CDR1 and CDR2 (germline): LNHDA, SQIVND (reference sequence). The CDR3 runs to 14 residues. The V end lost 3 bases, the J end lost 3 bases, and 8 bases lay between the germline ends. CDR3 coding DNA: TGTGCCAGTAGTATCAGGGGTTCTAATGAAAAACTGTTTTTT. As protein: CASSIRGSNEKLFF. The entire variable domain, with the rest obtained from reference TRBV19 and TRBJ1-4, is as follows: DGGITQSPKYLFRKEGQNVTLSCEQNLNHDAMYWYRQDPGQGLRLIYYSQIVNDFQKGDIAEGYSVSREKKESFPLTVTSAQKNPTAFYLCASSIRGSNEKLFFGSGTQLSVL.

This sequence joins TRBV6-2 or TRBV6-3 and TRBJ1-5, with D possibly matching TRBD1 (5 bases). The CDR3 sequence is 15 residues long. V was trimmed by 0 bases and J by 9 bases, leaving 15 bases between them. CDR1 and CDR2 (germline): MNHEY, SVGEGT. In nucleotides, the CDR3 is TGTGCCAGCAGTTACTCTTTCGGGACTCCGGGGCCCCAGCATTTT. It yields the protein CASSYSFGTPGPQHF.

The chain links TRBV11-2 to TRBJ2-3; D is unresolved. Looked up from germline, CDR1 is SGHAT and CDR2 is FQNNGV. This CDR3 has 12 amino acids. V lost 4 bases to trimming and J lost 4 bases, with 6 bases between them. Written as DNA, the CDR3 is TGTGCCAGCAGCTATAAATCAGATACGCAGTATTTT. It translates to CASSYKSDTQYF.

This chain joins TRBV3-1 (or the pseudogene TRBV3-2) and TRBJ2-5; D may be TRBD1 (5 bases). V dropped 3 bases and J dropped 4 bases, with 9 bases sitting between them. The germline V gene encodes CDR1 LGHDT and CDR2 YNNKEL (reference sequence). This CDR3 is built from 13 residues. The CDR3 bases are TGTGCCAGCAGCCAGTACCAGGGAGAGACCCAGTACTTC. This gives the protein CASSQYQGETQYF.

In its sample, this clone was seen a few times. The rearrangement links TRBV6-6 to TRBJ1-2; D uncertain. The CDR3 is made up of 15 amino acids. Trimming took 2 bases from V and 0 from J, leaving 10 bases between them. The V gene's germline CDR1 is MNHNY and CDR2 SVGAGI (reference sequence). CDR3 bases: TGTGCCAGCAGTTACGCCCGCGGATCTAACTATGGCTACACCTTC. This translates into CASSYARGSNYGYTF.

This clone was counted once. V and J are TRBV29-1 and TRBJ2-7; the D gene is possibly TRBD1 (7 bases). V shed 6 bases and J shed 3 bases, with 15 bases lying between them. Germline-derived CDR1 and CDR2 are SQVTM and ANQGSEA. The CDR3 covers 13 residues. CDR3 region: CSVAGQINYEQYF. The CDR3 coding sequence is TGCAGCGTGGCGGGACAGATTAACTACGAGCAGTACTTC.

The chain is built from TRBV28 and TRBJ1-3; D is uncertain. The CDR3 runs 13 residues. V was trimmed by 10 bases and J by 4 bases, leaving 14 bases between them. Germline CDR1 MDHEN, CDR2 SYDVKM. CDR3 in DNA: TGTGCCACATTAGTCCCCGAGGGAAACACCATATATTTT. Translated, it gives CATLVPEGNTIYF.

The chain is built from TRBV9 and TRBJ2-1; D call uncertain. The CDR3 is 15 amino acids. Trimming stripped 0 bases from V and 1 base from J, with 8 bases between. The germline V gene encodes CDR1 SGDLS and CDR2 YYNGEE. The CDR3 sequence: CASSVDLRSYNEQFF. In DNA form, the CDR3 reads TGTGCCAGCAGCGTAGACCTTCGGTCCTACAATGAGCAGTTCTTC.

The rearrangement uses TRBV6-7 and TRBJ1-2, with 10 bases fitting TRBD1. TRBV6-7 is noted as an ORF with a role that remains uncertain. This CDR3 is built from 20 residues. V lost 5 bases, J lost 3 bases, and 21 bases stayed unmatched. For the CDR3, the DNA is TGTGCCAGCAGTAGATTCCGGGCCGGGACAGGGGAGGAAGGATACTATGGCTACACCTTC. Protein product: CASSRFRAGTGEEGYYGYTF.

The V call is TRBV9, the J call TRBJ2-3, with D possibly being TRBD1 (5 bases). Germline values: CDR1 SGDLS, CDR2 YYNGEE. The CDR3 length is 15 residues. V was shortened by 3 bases and J by 5 bases, with 16 bases between the two germline ends. DNA of the CDR3: TGTGCCAGCAGCGCACAGGACGGAAAGGGAGATACGCAGTATTTT. This translates into CASSAQDGKGDTQYF. Using reference TRBV9 and TRBJ2-3 for the parts outside the CDR3, the full variable domain is DSGVTQTPKHLITATGQRVTLRCSPRSGDLSVYWYQQSLDQGLQFLIQYYNGEERAKGNILERFSAQQFPDLHSELNLSSLELGDSALYFCASSAQDGKGDTQYFGPGTRLTVL.